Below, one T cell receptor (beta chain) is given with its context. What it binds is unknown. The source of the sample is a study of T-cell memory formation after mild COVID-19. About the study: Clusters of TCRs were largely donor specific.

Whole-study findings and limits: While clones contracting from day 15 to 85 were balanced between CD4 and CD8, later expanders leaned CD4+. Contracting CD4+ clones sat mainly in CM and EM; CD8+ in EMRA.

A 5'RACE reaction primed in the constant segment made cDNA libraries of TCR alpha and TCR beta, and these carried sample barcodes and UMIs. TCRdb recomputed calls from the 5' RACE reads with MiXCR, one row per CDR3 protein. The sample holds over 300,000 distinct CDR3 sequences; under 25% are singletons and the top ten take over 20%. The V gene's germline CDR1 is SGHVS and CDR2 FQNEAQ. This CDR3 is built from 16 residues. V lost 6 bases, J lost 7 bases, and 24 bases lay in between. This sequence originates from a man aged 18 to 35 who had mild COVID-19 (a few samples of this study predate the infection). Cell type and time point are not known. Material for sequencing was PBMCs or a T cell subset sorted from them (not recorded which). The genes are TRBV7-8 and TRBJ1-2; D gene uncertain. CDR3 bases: TGTGCCAGCAGTCTCCTCCGGGAATCTAGGTTAAGTGGCTACACCTTC. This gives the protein CASSLLRESRLSGYTF.